This T cell receptor beta chain was documented in a study of blood T cell repertoires in COVID-19. About the research overall: Donors in the United States, Italy and Spain gave samples during acute or convalescent COVID-19. The analysed material was cDNA or gDNA that came from T cells, B-cell-depleted T cells, or PBMCs.

V was pared by 3 bases and J by 4 bases, with 7 bases between. This CDR3 comprises 13 residues. From germline, CDR1 is MNHEY and CDR2 SMNVEV (reference sequence). As handled by the study authors: From reference gene primer amplification, estimates of nucleated cell counts were derived. Here immunoSEQ multiplex PCR was the method, and the copy in TCRdb shows in-frame clones only, minus some. Clone size and V and J calls were adopted from that table, with D and trimming inferred from the DNA. The data show 150,000 to 200,000 clones, about 86% seen once. The chain joins TRBV27 to TRBJ1-5; D is undetermined. The sequence came from a woman older than 75 in a cohort sampled during active or convalescent COVID-19. The material sequenced was peripheral blood. CDR3 nucleotide sequence: TGTGCCAGCAGTTTTTCGGGGAATCAGCCCCAGCATTTT. Translated: CASSFSGNQPQHF.